This TCR beta chain appears in the sequencing data of a study of control samples from healthy donors and cancer patients. Germline CDR1 and CDR2: SGHTA and FQGNSA. The CDR3 is 14 amino acids. With 5 bases clipped from V and 3 bases from J, the junction kept 5 bases outside the gene matches. Here immunoSEQ multiplex PCR was the method, and the copy in TCRdb shows in-frame clones only, minus some. The sample includes around 75,000 clones, 80% to 95% seen only once; the top ten take approximately 6%. The chain is built from TRBV7-2 and TRBJ2-3, with 7 bases matching TRBD2. The source material was blood. The TCR sequence derives from a woman aged 55-75 years in good health. CDR3 sequence (DNA): TGTGCCAGCAGCCCCGGACTAGGGACAGATACGCAGTATTTT. Residues: CASSPGLGTDTQYF.